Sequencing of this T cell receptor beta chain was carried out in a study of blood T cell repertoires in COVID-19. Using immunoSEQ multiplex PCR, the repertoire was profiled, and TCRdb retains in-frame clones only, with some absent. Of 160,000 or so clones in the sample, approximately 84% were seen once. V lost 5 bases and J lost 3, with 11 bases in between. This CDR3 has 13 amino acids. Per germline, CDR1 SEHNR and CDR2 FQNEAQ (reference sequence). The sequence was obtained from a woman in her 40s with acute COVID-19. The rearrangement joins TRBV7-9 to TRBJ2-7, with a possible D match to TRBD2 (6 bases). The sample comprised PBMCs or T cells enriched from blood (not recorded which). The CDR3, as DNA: TGTGCCAGCAGCCTACCTAGCGACTACGAGCAGTACGTC. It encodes CASSLPSDYEQYV.